Described below is a single TCR beta chain sequence and its context. This entry belongs to a study of blood T cell repertoires in COVID-19. The repertoire was sequenced with immunoSEQ multiplex PCR; TCRdb's copy has only in-frame clones and lacks some. The table has 200,000 or so clones, approximately 91% seen once. CDR3 length: 16 residues. The origin of this receptor is a man between 60 and 70 years old who had recovered from COVID-19. The chain couples TRBV21-1 to TRBJ2-3; TRBD1, the table's D call, was not compared with the DNA. TRBV21-1 is shown as a pseudogene. The sequenced sample was peripheral blood. The CDR3 sequence: CASSRLTGAGTDTQYF. The DNA of the CDR3 is TGTGCCAGCAGCAGACTTACAGGGGCCGGCACAGATACGCAGTATTTT.